This TCR beta chain was obtained from a study of response to subunit inactivated influenza vaccine (dated by TCRdb to the late 2010s). For context, the study as a whole: The study used deep quantitative T cell receptor repertoire profiling to track responses to a trivalent subunit inactivated influenza vaccine. General conclusions and limits of the study: The authors suggested that each seasonal influenza vaccination may recruit only a limited number of new T cells.

Concerning this clonotype: Its antigen is still unknown. No base quality information exists; no much larger clone differs at one position.

Explained via the paper, the time point label denotes: 45 days after influenza vaccine administration. The germline V gene specifies SQVTM as CDR1 and ANQGSEA as CDR2. CDR3 length: 12 amino acids, cysteine to phenylalanine. Kept here is only the CDR3 DNA, which spans 36 bases and is read in frame from base 1. Trimming leaves V shorter by 7 bases and J shorter by 4 bases, with the junction holding 4 bases beyond the gene matches. Libraries were made using RT-PCR. Sequencer: Illumina HiSeq 2500. Clones were called with MiXCR by TCRdb after fastp trimmed the public reads at Q25, and only in-frame beta chains were retained. One record per CDR3 amino acid sequence lists the most common genes and DNA. The sample table lists some 480,000 distinct CDR3 sequences, over 9.5% of them with a count of one. The ten most abundant clones make up roughly 12% of the sample.

This material consisted of PBMCs from blood, taken roughly 45 days after vaccination. The receptor comes from a man aged 45 to 65 who received an inactivated influenza vaccine. Donor details come from another sample of the same person, matched by shared clones. The rearrangement joined TRBV29-1 to TRBJ2-7, with TRBD1 identical over 10 junction bases. The CDR3 reads as follows: CSAGQGDYEQYF. The base sequence is TGCAGCGCAGGACAGGGGGATTACGAGCAGTACTTC.